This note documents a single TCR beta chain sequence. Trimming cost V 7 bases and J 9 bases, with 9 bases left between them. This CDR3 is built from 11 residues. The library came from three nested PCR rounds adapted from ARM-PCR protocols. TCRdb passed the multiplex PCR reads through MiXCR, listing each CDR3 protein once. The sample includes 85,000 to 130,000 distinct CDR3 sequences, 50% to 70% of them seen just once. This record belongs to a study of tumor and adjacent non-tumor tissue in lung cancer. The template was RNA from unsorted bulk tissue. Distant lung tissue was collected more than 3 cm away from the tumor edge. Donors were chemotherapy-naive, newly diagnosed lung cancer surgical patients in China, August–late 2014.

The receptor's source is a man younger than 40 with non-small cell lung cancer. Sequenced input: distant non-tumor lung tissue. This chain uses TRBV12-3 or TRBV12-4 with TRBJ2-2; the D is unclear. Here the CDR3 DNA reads TGTGCCAGCAAGCCTACCAGGGAGCTGTTTTTT. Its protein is CASKPTRELFF.